The 26 T cell receptor beta chains below come from one sample, sequenced in a study of blood T cell repertoires in COVID-19. Libraries were prepared by immunoSEQ multiplex PCR; TCRdb keeps only in-frame clonotypes and omits some of them. The sample consists of approximately 130,000 clones, less than 90% of them appearing once. Material: PBMCs or T cells enriched from blood (not recorded which). Receptors were obtained from a man aged 30 to 39 who had recovered from COVID-19.

The chain joins TRBV15 to TRBJ2-7; D uncertain. V was trimmed by 0 bases and J by 1 base, leaving 7 bases between them. The CDR3 runs to 14 residues. Germline CDR1 and CDR2: LNHNV and YYDKDF (reference sequence). The CDR3 sequence is CATSRDLESYEQYF. The CDR3 DNA is TGTGCCACCAGCAGAGATTTAGAATCCTACGAGCAGTACTTC.

Written as DNA, the CDR3 is TGTGCCATCAGGGGGAGCGGGGAAGCGGAGCTGTTTTTT. It is translated as CAIRGSGEAELFF. The V gene is TRBV10-3, the J gene TRBJ2-2; 7 bases align to TRBD2. This CDR3 has 13 residues. V trimming: 6 bases; J trimming: 10 bases; junction bases outside the gene matches: 8. CDR1 ENHRY and CDR2 SYGVKD come from the germline V gene.

The chain carries TRBV2 and TRBJ1-6; D uncertain. The CDR3 contains 14 residues. The V and J ends lost 4 bases and 7 bases respectively, with 11 bases between them. Looked up from germline, CDR1 is SNHLY and CDR2 is FYNNEI. This chain's CDR3 is CASSGQAANSPLHF. In DNA form, the CDR3 reads TGTGCCAGCAGTGGCCAAGCCGCGAATTCACCCCTCCACTTT. Based on the CDR3 plus reference TRBV2 and TRBJ1-6, the full variable domain is EPEVTQTPSHQVTQMGQEVILRCVPISNHLYFYWYRQILGQKVEFLVSFYNNEISEKSEIFDDQFSVERPDGSNFTLKIRSTKLEDSAMYFCASSGQAANSPLHFGNGTRLTVT.

The rearrangement links TRBV5-5 to TRBJ1-1, with 10 nucleotides matching TRBD1. Per the germline V gene, CDR1 is SGHKS and CDR2 is YYEKEE (reference sequence). This CDR3 region has 15 residues. J gave up 5 bases and V 2 bases, and 6 bases lay outside the gene matches. The DNA for the CDR3 is TGTGCCAGCAGCTTCCGGACAGGGGGGCGAACTGAAGCTTTCTTT. Amino acid sequence: CASSFRTGGRTEAFF.

The chain is built from TRBV4-1 and TRBJ2-7; TRBD2 matches at 13 bases. The CDR3 has 15 residues. Unmatched junction bases numbered 5, after V lost 3 bases and J lost 6 bases. The germline gives CDR1 MGHRA, CDR2 YSYEKL. CDR3 DNA: TGCGCCAGCAGCCACTTACTAGCGGGAGGGGGCGAGCAGTACTTC. Protein product: CASSHLLAGGGEQYF.

The J gene is TRBJ1-6, the V gene TRBV19; D might be TRBD1 (5 bases). The CDR3 extends over 16 amino acids. Trimming removed 6 bases from V and 8 bases from J, with 20 bases in between. Germline V lookup: CDR1 LNHDA, CDR2 SQIVND (reference sequence). CDR3 residues: CASSTFGGGGHSPLHF. As DNA, the CDR3 is TGTGCCAGTAGCACCTTCGGGGGAGGAGGGCATTCACCCCTCCACTTT.

The J gene is TRBJ1-1, the V gene TRBV9; D is perhaps TRBD1 (6 bases). Looked up from germline, CDR1 is SGDLS and CDR2 is YYNGEE. The CDR3 totals 14 residues. Trimming pared 0 bases from V and 3 bases from J, leaving 9 bases between. The CDR3, as DNA: TGTGCCAGCAGCGTAGGCCCAGGGGACACTGAAGCTTTCTTT. As protein: CASSVGPGDTEAFF.

Here the CDR3 reads CASSPGLAGGPSYNEQFF. CDR3 bases: TGTGCCAGCAGCCCAGGACTAGCGGGGGGGCCGTCCTACAATGAGCAGTTCTTC. The chain carries TRBV4-2 and TRBJ2-1, with 15 bases that match TRBD2. The germline gives CDR1 LGHNA, CDR2 YNFKEQ. After removal of 4 bases from V and 1 base from J, the junction contained 5 bases not matched to a gene. The CDR3 runs 18 residues.

V gene TRBV3-1 (or the pseudogene TRBV3-2) combines with J gene TRBJ1-6; 8 bases fit TRBD1. The CDR3 contains 14 residues. The germline V gene has CDR1 LGHDT and CDR2 YNNKEL (reference sequence). V lost 4 bases to trimming and J lost 10 bases; unmatched junction nucleotides: 6. CDR3 bases: TGTGCCAGCAGCCGGACAGGGCAAGAATCACCCCTCCACTTT. Protein product: CASSRTGQESPLHF.

The CDR3 spells CASSTWGQGKDTQYF. The CDR3, as DNA: TGTGCCAGTAGTACGTGGGGACAGGGGAAAGATACGCAGTATTTT. This chain joins TRBV19 and TRBJ2-3; TRBD1 agrees at 10 bases. V dropped 4 bases and J dropped 5; count of bases not matched to a gene: 6. Germline assignment: CDR1 LNHDA and CDR2 SQIVND (reference sequence). The CDR3 length is 15 residues.

The gene calls are TRBV13 and TRBJ2-1; 8 nucleotides line up with TRBD2. The CDR3 covers 16 residues. Germline-derived CDR1 and CDR2 are PRHDT and FYEKMQ (reference sequence). With 5 bases clipped from V and 9 bases from J, the junction kept 15 bases outside the gene matches. CDR3 nucleotides: TGTGCCAGCAGCCCCCCCTATCGGGAGGGCCTGGGTGAGCAGTTCTTC. Its protein product is CASSPPYREGLGEQFF.

This sequence joins TRBV30 and TRBJ2-1; D may be TRBD2 (5 bases). The CDR3 is made up of 12 amino acids. Trimming shortened V by 0 bases and J by 10 bases, and 10 bases separated the two germline ends. Germline CDR1 and CDR2: GTSNPN and SVGIG (reference sequence). CDR3 nucleotides: TGTGCCTGGAGTGTCGGAAAGCGGGAGCAGTTCTTC. It translates to CAWSVGKREQFF. The full variable domain, with the rest looked up from reference TRBV30 and TRBJ2-1, is SQTIHQWPATLVQPVGSPLSLECTVEGTSNPNLYWYRQAAGRGLQLLFYSVGIGQISSEVPQNLSASRPQDRQFILSSKKLLLSDSGFYLCAWSVGKREQFFGPGTRLTVL.

This clone was detected only once. This chain uses TRBV7-9 with TRBJ2-1, with a tentative D call TRBD2 (7 bases). V was trimmed by 1 base and J by 5 bases, leaving 12 bases between them. The CDR3 runs to 15 residues. Germline lookup yields CDR1 SEHNR and CDR2 FQNEAQ (reference sequence). Written as DNA, the CDR3 is TGTGCCAGCAGCTTAGACGGGGGGCACAACAATGAGCAGTTCTTC. It is translated as CASSLDGGHNNEQFF.

The rearrangement links TRBV5-1 to TRBJ2-1, with TRBD1 identical over 8 bases. The trim removed 0 bases at V and 2 bases at J, leaving 1 base unmatched. The CDR3 is 15 amino acids. Germline V gene sequence: CDR1 SGHRS, CDR2 YFSETQ. The DNA for the CDR3 is TGCGCCAGCAGCTTGGACAGGGGGGCCTACAATGAGCAGTTCTTC. Protein sequence: CASSLDRGAYNEQFF.

This clone was seen a single time. The rearrangement uses TRBV18 and TRBJ1-1, with D tentatively TRBD1 (5 bases). V was shortened by 5 bases and J by 1 base, with 8 bases between the two germline ends. CDR1 is KGHSH, CDR2 LQKENI, per germline. The CDR3 contains 13 residues. CDR3 coding DNA: TGTGCCAGCTCAATGACAGAGAACACTGAAGCTTTCTTT. Protein: CASSMTENTEAFF.

The rearrangement uses TRBV15 and TRBJ1-3; tentative D call: TRBD1 (5 bases). Germline lookup yields CDR1 LNHNV and CDR2 YYDKDF (reference sequence). Trimming removed 5 bases from V and 0 bases from J, with 8 bases in between. This CDR3 comprises 14 residues. The CDR3 here is CATSADSSGNTIYF. DNA of the CDR3: TGTGCCACCAGCGCAGACAGCTCTGGAAACACCATATATTTT.

The V gene is TRBV7-2, the J gene TRBJ1-6; tentatively, D is TRBD1 (5 bases). The CDR3 extends over 14 amino acids. Trimming shortened V by 10 bases and J by 4 bases, and 14 bases separated the two germline ends. Looked up from germline, CDR1 is SGHTA and CDR2 is FQGNSA. The CDR3 reads CANQLGPYNSPLHF. In nucleotides, the CDR3 is TGTGCCAACCAGCTGGGGCCATATAATTCACCCCTCCACTTT.

The V call is TRBV28, the J call TRBJ2-7; D ambiguous. Germline CDR1 MDHEN, CDR2 SYDVKM. CDR3 length: 13 amino acids. The V end was cut by 6 bases, the J end by 2 bases, with 11 bases between. The CDR3 DNA sequence: TGTGCCAGCAGCCTGTCGGGTCCCTACGAGCAGTACTTC. It specifies CASSLSGPYEQYF. Filled out from reference TRBV28 and TRBJ2-7, the complete variable domain reads DVKVTQSSRYLVKRTGEKVFLECVQDMDHENMFWYRQDPGLGLRLIYFSYDVKMKEKGDIPEGYSVSREKKERFSLILESASTNQTSMYLCASSLSGPYEQYFGPGTRLTVT.

In this sample, this clone turned up a few times. The chain couples TRBV7-9 to TRBJ2-2; D gene ambiguous. The germline V gene has CDR1 SEHNR and CDR2 FQNEAQ (reference sequence). V was trimmed by 1 base and J by 5 bases, leaving 5 bases between them. The CDR3 is 13 residues long. The CDR3 sequence is CASSLELTGELFF. CDR3 nucleotides: TGTGCCAGCAGCTTAGAATTAACCGGGGAGCTGTTTTTT.

This sequence joins TRBV7-2 and TRBJ2-7; 7 positions agree with TRBD2. With 2 bases clipped from V and 4 bases from J, the junction kept 11 bases outside the gene matches. Germline CDR1 is SGHTA and CDR2 is FQGNSA. The CDR3 spans 16 residues. The CDR3 is CASSLLLAGRVYEQYF. As DNA, the CDR3 is TGTGCCAGCAGCTTATTACTGGCGGGGAGGGTTTACGAGCAGTACTTC.

The chain has TRBV19 and TRBJ2-1; 11 bases are shared with TRBD2. After removal of 4 bases from V and 8 bases from J, the junction contained 4 bases not matched to a gene. In germline, CDR1 is LNHDA, CDR2 SQIVND (reference sequence). The CDR3 sequence is 14 residues long. The CDR3 loop reads CASSNSGRAHEQFF. In DNA, the CDR3 is TGTGCCAGTAGTAATAGCGGGAGGGCCCATGAGCAGTTCTTC. Filled out from reference TRBV19 and TRBJ2-1, the complete variable domain reads DGGITQSPKYLFRKEGQNVTLSCEQNLNHDAMYWYRQDPGQGLRLIYYSQIVNDFQKGDIAEGYSVSREKKESFPLTVTSAQKNPTAFYLCASSNSGRAHEQFFGPGTRLTVL.

This chain uses TRBV10-2 with TRBJ2-7, with TRBD1 matching over 7 bases. V dropped 4 bases and J dropped 6; count of bases not matched to a gene: 3. Germline loops: CDR1 WSHSY, CDR2 SAAADI. This CDR3 comprises 12 residues. CDR3 sequence reads: CASSGDRAEQYF. In nucleotides, the CDR3 is TGCGCCAGCAGTGGCGACAGGGCCGAGCAGTACTTC.

The chain uses TRBV29-1 and TRBJ2-1; 15 bases are shared with TRBD2. CDR3 length: 15 amino acids. The junction had 9 bases not matched to a gene; V was cut back by 7 bases and J by 8 bases. The germline CDR1 and CDR2 sequences are SQVTM and ANQGSEA. In nucleotides, the CDR3 is TGCAGCGCCGGTCCGGGACTAGCGGGAGGCCATGAGCAGTTCTTC. Translated, it gives CSAGPGLAGGHEQFF.

This chain links TRBV5-1 with TRBJ2-7; weak D call: TRBD1 (6 bases). Germline values: CDR1 SGHRS, CDR2 YFSETQ. Trimming took 4 bases from V and 3 from J, leaving 14 bases between them. CDR3 length equals 14 residues. The CDR3 here is CASSLDSEFYEQYF. For the CDR3, the DNA is TGCGCCAGCAGCCTGGACAGTGAATTCTACGAGCAGTACTTC.

The gene calls are TRBV2 and TRBJ1-4; TRBD1 agrees at 9 bases. Germline V gives CDR1 SNHLY, CDR2 FYNNEI. The CDR3 extends over 13 amino acids. With 6 bases clipped from V and 6 bases from J, the junction kept 2 bases outside the gene matches. CDR3 bases: TGTGCCAGCAGCCGGGACAGGGATGAAAAACTGTTTTTT. Amino acids: CASSRDRDEKLFF.

The DNA for the CDR3 is TGTGCCAGTAGGCCTAATAATAGCAATCAGCCCCAGCATTTT. Translating it yields CASRPNNSNQPQHF. This chain links TRBV19 with TRBJ1-5, with D hard to call. CDR1 and CDR2 (germline): LNHDA, SQIVND (reference sequence). Trimming pared 6 bases from V and 0 bases from J, leaving 9 bases between. The CDR3 covers 14 residues.